This T cell receptor (beta chain) came from a study of T cells in Graves' hyperthyroidism and ophthalmopathy. Study information: Peripheral blood sampling occurred at initial diagnosis, before any treatment.

Researchers defined stable Graves' hyperthyroidism as no ophthalmopathy progression within 18 months. Thyroid ultrasound, orbital computed tomography, clinical symptoms, and serum thyroxine and TRAb underpinned diagnoses. V was clipped by 3 bases and J by 7 bases, with 6 bases between them. This CDR3 is 11 amino acids long. Germline V lookup: CDR1 SNHLY, CDR2 FYNNEI. TCR beta CDR3 region amplification was performed from RNA transcripts. The HTBI primer set served for first-round RT-PCR of the TCR CDR3. TCRdb analysed the multiplex PCR reads with MiXCR anew, one entry per CDR3 protein. The sample includes under 450,000 distinct CDR3 sequences, around a sixth seen only once; the top ten take 13% to 15%. This clonotype has a count of ten or more.

The J gene is TRBJ2-5, the V gene TRBV2, with D hard to call. Sequenced sample: blood. This sequence originates from a woman aged 18 to 35 with Graves' hyperthyroidism. Written as DNA, the CDR3 is TGTGCCAGCAGTGATCGCGTGACCCAGTACTTC. Translated, it gives CASSDRVTQYF.